Listed below are T cell receptor beta chains from one sample, sequenced in a study of T cell responses to AZD1222 COVID-19 vaccine. Profiling relied on immunoSEQ multiplex PCR, and the TCRdb table lists in-frame clones only, not all of them. The repertoire includes 100,000 to 120,000 clones, about nine tenths of them detected once, and around 1.6% sits in the top ten. Sequenced here: peripheral blood, sampled on day 0 of AZD1222 vaccination. The receptors stem from an adult in good health. CDR3s include the opening cysteine and the closing phenylalanine or tryptophan. Each record gives: V gene, clone size, CDR3 length, D gene, J gene, CDR3 DNA, CDR3 protein. A D gene is named only where the DNA matches it firmly. Only part of the rows carry a size: once, few, many, or a class if the clone is expanded.

>TRBV6-5|.|11|.|TRBJ2-7
TGTTCCACCGGGACATTGGTCGAGCAGTACTTC
CSTGTLVEQYF
>TRBV29-1|few|13|TRBD1|TRBJ2-7
TGCAGCGTTGAAACCCGACAGGGTTACGAGCAGTACTTC
CSVETRQGYEQYF
>TRBV30|.|13|.|TRBJ2-1
TGTGCCTGGAGTGCTCTCGGGAACAATGAGCAGTTCTTC
CAWSALGNNEQFF
>TRBV6-5|.|14|.|TRBJ2-7
TGTGCCAGCAGTCTAGGAGTGGTGGGCTACGAGCAGTACTTC
CASSLGVVGYEQYF
>TRBV9|.|13|.|TRBJ1-3
TGTGCCAGCAGCGAAATCCCGCCAGCCACCATATATTTT
CASSEIPPATIYF
>TRBV10-3|.|15|.|TRBJ1-5
TGTGCCATCAGTGACGTACAGGGATCCGGTCAGCCCCAGCATTTT
CAISDVQGSGQPQHF
>TRBV5-1|.|13|.|TRBJ1-1
TGCGCCAGCAGCGACGGGTTTAACACTGAAGCTTTCTTT
CASSDGFNTEAFF
>TRBV13|.|13|.|TRBJ2-3
TGTGCCAGCAGCTTAGTTTCCGGGGATACGCAGTATTTT
CASSLVSGDTQYF
>TRBV11-3|.|14|.|TRBJ2-1
TGTGCCAGCAGCTTAGCCGGGGATGACAATGAGCAGTTCTTC
CASSLAGDDNEQFF
>TRBV9|.|16|.|TRBJ1-2
TGTGCCAGCAGCGTAACTTCCCAGGGTGGCAGGGATGGCTACACCTTC
CASSVTSQGGRDGYTF
>TRBV5-8|.|13|.|TRBJ1-5
TGTGCCAGCAGCTTGGGTAAGGATCAGCCCCAGCATTTT
CASSLGKDQPQHF
>TRBV27|.|14|.|TRBJ2-7
TGTGCCAGCAGTTTATCTAAGGGATCCTACGAGCAGTACTTC
CASSLSKGSYEQYF
>TRBV27|.|13|.|TRBJ1-6
TGTGCCAGCAGTCCTGACTGGGGTTCACCCCTCCACTTT
CASSPDWGSPLHF
>TRBV7-2|.|17|TRBD2|TRBJ2-1
TGTGCCAGCAGCAAAACCTTACTAGCGGGAGGGCTGGATGAGCAGTTCTTC
CASSKTLLAGGLDEQFF